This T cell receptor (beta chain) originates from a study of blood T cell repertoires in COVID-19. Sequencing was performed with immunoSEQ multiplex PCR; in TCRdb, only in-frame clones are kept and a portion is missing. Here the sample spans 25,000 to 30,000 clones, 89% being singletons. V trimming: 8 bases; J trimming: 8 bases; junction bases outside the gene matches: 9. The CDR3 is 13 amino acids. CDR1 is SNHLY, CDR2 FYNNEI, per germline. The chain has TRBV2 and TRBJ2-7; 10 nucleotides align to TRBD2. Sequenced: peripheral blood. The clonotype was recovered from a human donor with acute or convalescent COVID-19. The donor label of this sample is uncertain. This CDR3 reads CASGSGGAAKQYF. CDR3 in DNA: TGTGCCAGCGGAAGCGGGGGGGCCGCAAAGCAGTACTTC. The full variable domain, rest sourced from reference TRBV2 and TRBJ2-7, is EPEVTQTPSHQVTQMGQEVILRCVPISNHLYFYWYRQILGQKVEFLVSFYNNEISEKSEIFDDQFSVERPDGSNFTLKIRSTKLEDSAMYFCASGSGGAAKQYFGPGTRLTVT.